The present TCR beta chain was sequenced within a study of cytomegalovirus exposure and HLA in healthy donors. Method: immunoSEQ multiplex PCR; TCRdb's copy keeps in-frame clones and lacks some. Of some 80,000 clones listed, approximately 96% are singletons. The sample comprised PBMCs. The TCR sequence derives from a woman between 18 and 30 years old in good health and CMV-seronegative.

The DNA for the CDR3 is TGCGCCAGCAGGATGCAGGCAAACACTGAAGCTTTCTTT. This gives the protein CASRMQANTEAFF. The chain has TRBV5-1 and TRBJ1-1; the D is unclear. The CDR3 extends over 13 amino acids. Trimming removed 5 bases at V and 2 bases at J, with 10 bases between. CDR1 and CDR2 (germline): SGHRS, YFSETQ.